These 32 T cell receptor beta chains were sequenced from one sample in a study of molecular identifiers for immune sequencing clone quantification. Each CDR3 protein is one row after TCRdb ran MiXCR on the PCR reads. The sample lists hundreds of thousands of distinct CDR3 sequences, over 25% seen once, with about 0.81% in the top ten. The sample consisted of naive CD8+ T cells from blood, with Jurkat cell RNA spiked in. Subset in this sample: FACS-sorted CD8+CD4-CCR7+CD45RA+ naive T cells. The receptors were gathered from a human donor in good health. Some libraries in this study had Jurkat cell RNA spiked in.

Here the CDR3 DNA reads TGCAGTGCTAGGATCCAGGGGGGGACTGAAGCTTTCTTT. This encodes CSARIQGGTEAFF. J is TRBJ1-1 and V is TRBV20-1, with 7 positions matching TRBD1. The CDR3 contains 13 residues. Trimming at V came to 3 bases and at J to 5 bases, leaving 6 bases not matched to a gene. The germline V gene has CDR1 DFQATT and CDR2 SNEGSKA (reference sequence).

This clonotype was recorded only once. This may arise from a read error, as a much more abundant clone is one base away. The CDR3 does not close with the conserved phenylalanine or tryptophan, likely indicating a read error. V usage is TRBV7-9 and J usage is TRBJ2-3, with 8 bases aligning to TRBD2. J lost 4 bases, V lost 3 bases, and 6 bases had no gene match. The germline CDR1 and CDR2 sequences are SEHNR and FQNEAQ (reference sequence). CDR3 size: 15 residues. CDR3 sequence: CASSFISGGPDTQYL. CDR3 DNA: TGTGCCAGCAGCTTTATAAGCGGGGGACCAGATACGCAGTATCTT.

With regard to this clonotype: Being one base from a much bigger clone, this may be a read error. The chain couples TRBV3-1 to TRBJ2-2; 11 bases map to TRBD2. This CDR3 has 18 amino acids. Germline loops: CDR1 LGHDT, CDR2 YNNKEL (reference sequence). The CDR3 DNA is TGTGCCAGCAGCCCGGGGACTAGCGGCCCCCCGAACCCCGGGGAGCTGTTTTTT. Amino acid sequence: CASSPGTSGPPNPGELFF.

This clonotype was observed many times. The chain recombines TRBV5-1 with TRBJ2-3; 8 nucleotides align to TRBD2. The V gene's germline CDR1 is SGHRS and CDR2 YFSETQ. The length of the CDR3 is 16 residues. J gave up 3 bases and V 2 bases, and 8 bases lay outside the gene matches. The CDR3 spells CASSFQSGRRTDTQYF. The DNA of the CDR3 is TGCGCCAGCAGCTTCCAGAGCGGGAGAAGGACAGATACGCAGTATTTT.

Only a few counts were recorded for this clonotype. V gene TRBV19 combines with J gene TRBJ2-5; the D gene is possibly TRBD2 (5 bases). Between the trimmed V and J ends, which lost 3 bases and 1 base, there was a span of 15 bases. The CDR3 covers 16 residues. CDR1 LNHDA and CDR2 SQIVND come from the germline V gene (reference sequence). CDR3 region: CASSIGLRGFQETQYF. DNA for the CDR3: TGTGCCAGTAGTATTGGTCTCAGAGGGTTCCAAGAGACCCAGTACTTC.

The rearrangement joins TRBV12-3 or TRBV12-4 to TRBJ2-3, with a weak D call TRBD2 (6 bases). The length of the CDR3 is 15 residues. V was cut by 1 base and J by 2 bases, with 10 bases left in between. The CDR3, as DNA: TGTGCCAGCAGTTTAGGAACGGGAGACACAGATACGCAGTATTTT. It translates to CASSLGTGDTDTQYF.

About this clonotype itself: A much larger clone is a single base away; this may be a read error. V is TRBV5-3 and J is TRBJ2-2; TRBD1 might be the D (6 bases). TRBV5-3 is recorded as an ORF, its role being uncertain. The CDR3 covers 16 residues. V shed 8 bases and J shed 4 bases, with 21 bases lying between them. This CDR3 is CASSATGTTSTGELFF. Here the CDR3 DNA reads TGTGCCAGCAGCGCTACAGGGACCACGAGCACCGGGGAGCTGTTTTTT.

This clonotype appeared a single time. A much larger clone lies one base from this, so it may be a read error. This chain connects TRBV12-3 or TRBV12-4 to TRBJ1-1; D not certain. The CDR3 totals 14 residues. CDR3 DNA: TGTGCCAGCAGTTTAGTGTACATGAACGCTGAAGCTTTCTTT. Amino acid sequence: CASSLVYMNAEAFF.

This clonotype was counted between two and nine times. The chain links TRBV4-1 to TRBJ1-5; perhaps TRBD1 as D (6 bases). V lost 0 bases and J 0 bases, leaving 15 bases between the germline ends. Germline V gene lookup returns CDR1 MGHRA and CDR2 YSYEKL. This CDR3 contains 18 residues. The CDR3 nucleotides are TGCGCCAGCAGCCAAGAGGGACACGCCGCCTATAGCAATCAGCCCCAGCATTTT. Encoded protein: CASSQEGHAAYSNQPQHF.

Remarks on this clonotype: A much larger clone differs from this one at a single base, so this may be a read error. The chain has TRBV28 and TRBJ2-3, with TRBD2 identical over 9 bases. CDR1 is MDHEN and CDR2 is SYDVKM in the germline V gene. The V and J ends lost 6 bases and 4 bases, in that order; junction bases with no gene match: 8. This CDR3 has 15 amino acids. The CDR3 DNA sequence: TGTGCCAGCAGACCAGCGGGAGGTGGGGCAGATACGCAGTATTTT. Its translation is CASRPAGGGADTQYF.

This clonotype turned up a few times. V and J are TRBV9 and TRBJ2-7; TRBD2 aligns across 7 bases. J was trimmed by 5 bases and V by 0 bases; bases with no gene match: 8. The CDR3 has 15 residues. CDR1 is SGDLS, CDR2 YYNGEE, per germline. The CDR3 DNA follows: TGTGCCAGCAGCGTAGCGCAGGGAGGGAGGGACGAGCAGTACTTC. This encodes CASSVAQGGRDEQYF.

Concerning this clonotype: With a much larger clone just one base away, this may be a read error. The chain links TRBV11-2 to TRBJ2-3; no firm D call. The ends were cut back, 0 bases at V and 7 bases at J, with 8 bases in the middle. Germline CDR1 SGHAT, CDR2 FQNNGV. The CDR3 is made up of 13 amino acids. CDR3 loop: CASSLDSANTQYF. The CDR3, as DNA: TGTGCCAGCAGCTTAGATTCTGCAAATACGCAGTATTTT.

The table lists this clonotype with a few counts. This chain connects TRBV6-5 to TRBJ2-2; D remains ambiguous. This CDR3 region has 14 residues. Germline V gene data show CDR1 as MNHEY and CDR2 as SVGAGI. Trimming stripped 3 bases from V and 7 bases from J, with 12 bases between. CDR3 DNA sequence: TGTGCCAGCAGTTATTCGACGGGTCACGGGGAGCTGTTTTTT. It specifies CASSYSTGHGELFF.

There are many counts of this clonotype. V gene TRBV29-1 combines with J gene TRBJ1-4; TRBD1 is a possible D gene (5 bases). Germline-derived CDR1 and CDR2 are SQVTM and ANQGSEA. This CDR3 has 14 amino acids. V was cut by 4 bases and J by 5 bases, with 14 bases left in between. The CDR3 DNA reads as TGCAGCGTTGGGAGCGGGGGGATGAATGAAAAACTGTTTTTT. Protein sequence: CSVGSGGMNEKLFF.

This clonotype was seen a handful of times. The V gene is TRBV30, the J gene TRBJ1-5; D not certain. This CDR3 spans 14 amino acids. V was shortened by 3 bases and J by 4 bases, with 13 bases between the two germline ends. Germline V CDR1 and CDR2: GTSNPN, SVGIG (reference sequence). As DNA, the CDR3 is TGTGCCTGGAGCCCGGGTTTCGGGAATCAGCCCCAGCATTTT. Protein sequence: CAWSPGFGNQPQHF.

This clonotype occurred a few times. The chain employs TRBV6-2 or TRBV6-3 and TRBJ1-4, with D unclear. Trimming removed 0 bases at V and 8 bases at J, with 4 bases between. Germline-derived CDR1 and CDR2 are MNHEY and SVGEGT. This CDR3 has 12 residues. In nucleotides, the CDR3 is TGTGCCAGCAGTTACTCCTTGGAAAAACTGTTTTTT. Its translation: CASSYSLEKLFF.

As to this clonotype: Possible read error: a much larger clone is one base away. The CDR3 protein is CASSQVSGLNTEASF. The CDR3 DNA reads TGCGCCAGCAGCCAAGTGTCAGGGTTGAACACTGAAGCTTCCTTT. V and J are TRBV4-1 and TRBJ1-1, with a weak D call TRBD1 (5 bases). This CDR3 is built from 15 residues. Germline V gives CDR1 MGHRA, CDR2 YSYEKL.

There are a few counts of this clonotype. V gene TRBV10-2 combines with J gene TRBJ1-1; TRBD1 matches 9 bases. V gave up 6 bases and J gave up 1 base; unmatched junction bases: 9. The germline V gene encodes CDR1 WSHSY and CDR2 SAAADI. The CDR3 contains 16 residues. This CDR3 is CASRRDREVGNTEAFF. Here the CDR3 DNA reads TGCGCCAGCAGACGGGACAGGGAGGTTGGGAACACTGAAGCTTTCTTT.

In regard to this clonotype: One end of the junction fails to match germline, which may point to a read error. The chain is built from TRBV12-3 or TRBV12-4 and TRBJ1-1, with D maybe TRBD1 (6 bases). The CDR3 is made up of 14 amino acids. The CDR3 region is CASTPGTPNIEAFF. DNA of the CDR3: TGTGCCAGCACTCCCGGGACACCGAACATTGAAGCTTTCTTT.

A few counts support this clonotype. A read error is possible here, since a much larger clone lies one base away. The chain couples TRBV29-1 to TRBJ1-1; no clear D gene. This CDR3 contains 11 residues. Germline V gene lookup returns CDR1 SQVTM and CDR2 ANQGSEA. V lost 7 bases and J lost 1, with 7 bases in between. CDR3 nucleotide sequence: TGCAGCGCCACAACGAACACTGAAGCTTTCTTT. Amino acid sequence: CSATTNTEAFF.

The chain joins TRBV30 to TRBJ2-7, with D perhaps matching TRBD1 (6 bases). CDR3 length equals 16 residues. The V gene's germline CDR1 is GTSNPN and CDR2 SVGIG (reference sequence). With 3 bases removed from V and 3 bases from J, the gap between germline ends came to 21 bases. CDR3 coding DNA: TGTGCCTGGAGCCTCCAGGGGACCGAGATCATCTACGAGCAGTACTTC. Translating gives CAWSLQGTEIIYEQYF.

This clonotype came up a few times. V gene TRBV7-2 combines with J gene TRBJ2-1, with 7 positions matching TRBD2. J gave up 8 bases and V 4 bases, and 8 bases lay outside the gene matches. This CDR3 contains 14 residues. CDR1 is SGHTA and CDR2 is FQGNSA in the germline V gene. The CDR3 sequence: CASSYGLGNYEQFF. The CDR3 nucleotides are TGTGCCAGCAGCTATGGACTAGGTAACTATGAGCAGTTCTTC.

To note about this clonotype: A much larger clone lies one base from this, so it may be a read error. This rearrangement joins TRBV4-3 to TRBJ2-1; possible D gene TRBD2, 5 bases. The CDR3 spans 16 residues. Per the germline V gene, CDR1 is LGHNA and CDR2 is YSLEER. CDR3 region: CASSPSAADLYNELFF. In DNA, the CDR3 is TGCGCCAGCAGCCCATCCGCAGCGGACCTATACAATGAGCTGTTCTTC.

This clonotype was counted at least ten times. V and J are TRBV9 and TRBJ2-5; 7 bases agree with TRBD1. This CDR3 comprises 15 residues. V shed 3 bases and J 2 bases; nucleotides not matched to a gene: 7. Looked up from germline, CDR1 is SGDLS and CDR2 is YYNGEE. CDR3: CASSAGTVIQETQYF. The DNA of the CDR3 is TGTGCCAGCAGCGCCGGGACAGTGATACAAGAGACCCAGTACTTC.

The chain carries TRBV6-2 or TRBV6-3 and TRBJ2-7, with no clear D. Trimming shortened V by 0 bases and J by 6 bases, and 15 bases separated the two germline ends. The CDR3 runs 15 residues. Germline lookup yields CDR1 MNHEY and CDR2 SVGEGT. CDR3 sequence reads: CASSYSDPAVGEQYF. The DNA for the CDR3 is TGTGCCAGCAGTTACTCGGACCCCGCGGTTGGCGAGCAGTACTTC.

This sequence joins TRBV6-2 or TRBV6-3 and TRBJ2-1, with 13 positions matching TRBD2. The CDR3 length is 17 residues. Germline trimming cut 5 bases from V and 2 bases from J; bases unmatched to any gene: 6. Germline CDR1 and CDR2: MNHEY and SVGEGT. This CDR3 is CASSPGLAGPTYNEQFF. As DNA, the CDR3 is TGTGCCAGCAGTCCGGGACTAGCGGGACCTACCTACAATGAGCAGTTCTTC.

A note on this clonotype: This may arise from a read error, as a much more abundant clone is one base away. This sequence joins TRBV19 and TRBJ2-5, with a possible D match to TRBD2 (5 bases). The CDR3 contains 14 residues. Germline CDR1 is LNHDA and CDR2 is SQIVND (reference sequence). The CDR3 reads CASSPRGTQEAQYF. CDR3 nucleotide sequence: TGTGCCAGTAGTCCACGGGGTACCCAAGAGGCCCAGTACTTC.

At least ten counts were recorded for this clonotype. As DNA, the CDR3 is TGCGCCAGCAGCCTACTCAGCGGGGCTGGCTACAATGAGCAGTTCTTC. Translating it yields CASSLLSGAGYNEQFF. The chain carries TRBV5-1 and TRBJ2-1, with 7 bases lining up with TRBD2. The CDR3 length is 16 residues. The germline gives CDR1 SGHRS, CDR2 YFSETQ. The J segment lost 3 bases and the V segment lost 4 bases, leaving 10 bases of the junction unmatched.

This clonotype was seen repeatedly, ten times or more. The chain couples TRBV7-9 to TRBJ2-7; 9 bases map to TRBD2. CDR3 length: 17 residues. The germline V gene encodes CDR1 SEHNR and CDR2 FQNEAQ (reference sequence). V was pared by 4 bases and J by 6 bases, with 16 bases of the junction left unmatched. CDR3 amino acids: CASSWGVLRGRASEQYF. For the CDR3, the DNA is TGTGCCAGCAGCTGGGGGGTTTTGCGCGGGAGGGCCAGCGAGCAGTACTTC.

The chain couples TRBV19 to TRBJ1-1, with D perhaps matching TRBD1 (5 bases). This CDR3 region has 15 residues. Trimming removed 1 base from V and 8 bases from J, with 17 bases in between. Per germline, CDR1 LNHDA and CDR2 SQIVND (reference sequence). The CDR3 loop reads CASSIVETAIAEAFF. The CDR3 DNA reads as TGTGCCAGTAGTATAGTCGAGACAGCCATCGCCGAAGCTTTCTTT.

The chain employs TRBV20-1 and TRBJ2-3; 10 bases align to TRBD2. CDR3 length: 14 residues. Germline CDR1 and CDR2: DFQATT and SNEGSKA (reference sequence). The junction had 7 bases not matched to a gene; V was cut back by 5 bases and J by 5 bases. The CDR3 DNA reads as TGCAGTGCTCTTAAGGTAGCGGGGGGAGATACGCAGTATTTT. This gives the protein CSALKVAGGDTQYF.

This clonotype was seen once. The rearrangement uses TRBV28 and TRBJ2-3; 7 nucleotides agree with TRBD2. Unmatched junction bases numbered 13, after V lost 5 bases and J lost 2 bases. Germline V CDR1 and CDR2: MDHEN, SYDVKM. The CDR3 has 17 residues. The CDR3 region has the DNA TGTGCCAGCAGTATTGCCCGGGACTATTCGTACACAGATACGCAGTATTTT. Encoded protein: CASSIARDYSYTDTQYF. The entire variable domain, with the rest obtained from reference TRBV28 and TRBJ2-3, is as follows: DVKVTQSSRYLVKRTGEKVFLECVQDMDHENMFWYRQDPGLGLRLIYFSYDVKMKEKGDIPEGYSVSREKKERFSLILESASTNQTSMYLCASSIARDYSYTDTQYFGPGTRLTVL.